The sequence of this T cell receptor beta chain was determined in a study of T cells after yellow fever vaccination. This clonotype has more than one count but fewer than ten. Its antigen remains unidentified. General study points: From the bulk population, abundant clonotypes could contaminate and appear within FACS-sorted repertoires. The CD4 compartment and the CD8 compartment contained a small share of clonotypes in common.

With V trimmed by 4 bases and J by 3 bases, 8 bases remained unmatched. This CDR3 contains 15 residues. In germline, CDR1 is MNHEY, CDR2 SVGAGI. MiXCR, applied by TCRdb to the 5' RACE reads, yields one record per CDR3 protein. The sample has over 70,000 distinct CDR3 sequences; 7.5% to 8% are singletons. Sequencing was performed on CD8+ T cells sorted from PBMCs, taken on the day of the yellow fever booster vaccination. The TCR was taken from a man aged 30-40 years who received the YFV17D yellow fever vaccine. The genes are TRBV6-5 and TRBJ1-2; 7 positions match TRBD1. CDR3 sequence reads: CASSSPTGSHYGYTF. The CDR3 DNA reads TGTGCCAGCAGTTCTCCGACAGGGTCTCACTATGGCTACACCTTC.